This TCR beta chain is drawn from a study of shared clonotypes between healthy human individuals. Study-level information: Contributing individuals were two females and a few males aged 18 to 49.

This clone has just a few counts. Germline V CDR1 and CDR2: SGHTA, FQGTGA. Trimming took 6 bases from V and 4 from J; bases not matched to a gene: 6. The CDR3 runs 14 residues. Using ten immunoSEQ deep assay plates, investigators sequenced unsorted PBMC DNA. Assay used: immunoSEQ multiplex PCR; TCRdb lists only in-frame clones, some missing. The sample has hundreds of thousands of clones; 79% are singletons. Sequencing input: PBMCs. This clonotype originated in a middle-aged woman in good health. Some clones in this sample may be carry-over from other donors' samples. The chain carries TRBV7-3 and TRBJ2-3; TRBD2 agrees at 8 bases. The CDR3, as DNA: TGTGCCAGCAGTTGGCGCGGGAGGTCAGATACGCAGTATTTT. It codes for CASSWRGRSDTQYF. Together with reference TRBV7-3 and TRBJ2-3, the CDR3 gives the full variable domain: GAGVSQTPSNKVTEKGKYVELRCDPISGHTALYWYRQSLGQGPEFLIYFQGTGAADDSGLPNDRFFAVRPEGSVSTLKIQRTERGDSAVYLCASSWRGRSDTQYFGPGTRLTVL.